These 20 T cell receptor beta chains were all obtained from the same sample, sequenced in a study of CD8+CD57+ T cells in acquired aplastic anemia. TCR beta VDJ and CDR3 profiles were obtained from a genomic DNA template. TCRdb reanalysed the reads using MiXCR and keeps one entry per CDR3 protein. The sample carries 150,000 to 200,000 distinct CDR3 sequences, under 55% recorded once. Material for sequencing was sorted CD4+, CD8+, or CD8+CD57+ T cells (not recorded which) from PBMCs. These receptors were obtained from a human donor in good health.

There are a few counts of this clonotype. The chain carries TRBV25-1 and TRBJ2-7, with 9 positions matching TRBD1. The CDR3 contains 16 residues. The trim removed 4 bases at V and 7 bases at J, leaving 14 bases unmatched. Germline V gene sequence: CDR1 MGHDK, CDR2 SYGVNS. The CDR3 spells CASSGSGTGPFGEQYF. The CDR3 region has the DNA TGTGCCAGCAGTGGATCCGGGACAGGGCCCTTCGGGGAGCAGTACTTC.

This chain connects TRBV2 to TRBJ2-7, with D unresolved. The CDR3 length is 10 residues. Germline V gene lookup returns CDR1 SNHLY and CDR2 FYNNEI. Deletions cut 4 bases from V and 7 bases from J, with 5 bases between. The CDR3: CASSGKEQYF. Written as DNA, the CDR3 is TGTGCCAGCAGTGGTAAAGAGCAGTACTTC.

This sequence joins TRBV7-8 and TRBJ2-1; D assignment may be TRBD1 or TRBD2 (6 bases each). CDR1 is SGHVS and CDR2 is FQNEAQ in the germline V gene. Trimming removed 5 bases from V and 6 bases from J, with 14 bases in between. This CDR3 region has 14 residues. The CDR3 protein is CASSPGAPGNEQFF. The CDR3 nucleotides read TGTGCCAGCAGCCCGGGGGCGCCCGGCAATGAGCAGTTCTTC. Complete variable domain (other parts from reference TRBV7-8 and TRBJ2-1): GAGVSQSPRYKVAKRGQDVALRCDPISGHVSLFWYQQALGQGPEFLTYFQNEAQLDKSGLPSDRFFAERPEGSVSTLKIQRTQQEDSAVYLCASSPGAPGNEQFFGPGTRLTVL.

This clonotype was counted only a few times. The chain recombines TRBV11-3 with TRBJ2-1; tentatively, D is TRBD1 or TRBD2 (5 bases each). Germline CDR1 SGHNT, CDR2 YENEEA. The CDR3 extends over 15 amino acids. The ends were cut back, 5 bases at V and 2 bases at J, with 13 bases in the middle. The CDR3 loop is CASSPEGLAYNEQFF. CDR3 nucleotides: TGTGCCAGCAGCCCCGAGGGGTTGGCCTACAATGAGCAGTTCTTC.

This clonotype has at least ten counts. CDR3: CASSQGSGSQYF. The CDR3 coding sequence is TGTGCCAGCAGCCAAGGGTCCGGGAGCCAGTACTTC. The gene calls are TRBV3-1 and TRBJ2-7; perhaps TRBD2 as D (6 bases). Trimming stripped 1 base from V and 10 bases from J, with 11 bases between. Germline V gene lookup returns CDR1 LGHDT and CDR2 YNNKEL (reference sequence). The CDR3 spans 12 residues.

The chain couples TRBV7-9 to TRBJ2-7; D is undetermined. Germline assignment: CDR1 SEHNR and CDR2 FQNEAQ (reference sequence). The CDR3 has 13 amino acids. Trimming pared 5 bases from V and 0 bases from J, leaving 8 bases between. The DNA of the CDR3 is TGTGCCAGCAGCCCCGCAGTCTCCTACGAGCAGTACTTC. This encodes CASSPAVSYEQYF.

The table lists this clonotype with many counts. The rearrangement joins TRBV5-6 to TRBJ1-5, with D tentatively TRBD1 (5 bases). The V gene lost 3 bases and the J gene lost 0 bases, with 10 bases spanning the gap. The CDR3 covers 15 residues. Per germline, CDR1 SGHDT and CDR2 YYEEEE. The DNA of the CDR3 is TGTGCCAGCAGCTGGGGACCGGTTAGCAATCAGCCCCAGCATTTT. Its translation is CASSWGPVSNQPQHF.

The CDR3 sequence is CASSKSGLAVWPPGELFF. The DNA of the CDR3 is TGTGCCAGCAGCAAATCGGGACTAGCGGTATGGCCCCCCGGGGAGCTGTTTTTT. The rearrangement links TRBV11-1 to TRBJ2-2; 11 bases line up with TRBD2. From germline, CDR1 is SGHAT and CDR2 FQDESV (reference sequence). J was trimmed by 6 bases and V by 5 bases; bases with no gene match: 14. There are 18 residues in the CDR3.

This clonotype was recorded many times. The gene calls are TRBV20-1 and TRBJ2-5; a possible D gene is TRBD1 (5 bases). Per germline, CDR1 DFQATT and CDR2 SNEGSKA (reference sequence). The length of the CDR3 is 16 residues. V lost 6 bases and J lost 2, with 22 bases in between. CDR3 DNA: TGCAGTGCCACGGGTCTACACCGACAGAGTCAAGAGACCCAGTACTTC. Residues: CSATGLHRQSQETQYF.

The chain has TRBV15 and TRBJ1-2; TRBD1 matches at 8 bases. The V and J ends lost 3 bases and 13 bases, in that order; junction bases with no gene match: 13. CDR1 LNHNV and CDR2 YYDKDF come from the germline V gene (reference sequence). The CDR3 has 14 amino acids. CDR3 in DNA: TGTGCCACCAGCAGGAATCCGACAGGGGAGAGCTCCACCTTC. Residues: CATSRNPTGESSTF.

This clonotype was detected ten times or more. The CDR3 sequence: CASSPPSGRGGYEQYF. Here the CDR3 DNA reads TGTGCCAGCAGCCCCCCTAGCGGGAGGGGTGGTTACGAGCAGTACTTC. The chain employs TRBV4-2 and TRBJ2-7, with TRBD2 identical over 12 bases. This CDR3 region has 16 residues. Germline CDR1 LGHNA, CDR2 YNFKEQ. V trimming: 4 bases; J trimming: 4 bases; junction bases outside the gene matches: 8.

This chain uses TRBV9 with TRBJ2-1; possibly TRBD1 or TRBD2 for D (5 bases each). Trimming removed 2 bases from V and 3 bases from J, with 9 bases in between. Per germline, CDR1 SGDLS and CDR2 YYNGEE. CDR3 length: 14 amino acids. CDR3 DNA: TGTGCCAGCAGCGTTAATGGGGGCTACAATGAGCAGTTCTTC. It is translated as CASSVNGGYNEQFF.

The rearrangement uses TRBV20-1 and TRBJ2-7; D is ambiguous. The V gene's germline CDR1 is DFQATT and CDR2 SNEGSKA (reference sequence). Trimming shortened V by 6 bases and J by 2 bases, and 17 bases separated the two germline ends. This CDR3 spans 14 amino acids. The CDR3 spells CSASSPYSTYEQYF. CDR3 DNA: TGCAGTGCCAGCTCACCATACAGTACCTACGAGCAGTACTTC.

DNA of the CDR3: TGTGCCAGCCAACGTTACGGGGAGCTGTTTTTT. Residues: CASQRYGELFF. The gene calls are TRBV19 and TRBJ2-2, with unresolved D. V was trimmed by 9 bases and J by 7 bases, leaving 9 bases between them. The CDR3 runs to 11 residues. CDR1 and CDR2 (germline): LNHDA, SQIVND (reference sequence).

This clonotype was picked up many times. CDR3 DNA: TGCAGTGCCACCCCCTCCGGGATAGAGACCCAGTACTTC. Protein product: CSATPSGIETQYF. This chain connects TRBV20-1 to TRBJ2-5; D perhaps matches TRBD2 (5 bases). Germline values: CDR1 DFQATT, CDR2 SNEGSKA (reference sequence). This CDR3 region has 13 residues. V was cut by 6 bases and J by 4 bases, with 15 bases left in between.

V is TRBV29-1 and J is TRBJ2-5; 14 bases map to TRBD2. CDR3 length: 17 amino acids. The germline V gene has CDR1 SQVTM and CDR2 ANQGSEA. V shed 4 bases, J shed 5 bases, and the junction held 12 bases outside the gene matches. The CDR3 DNA reads TGCAGCGTTGCTTTATCATCGGGACTAGCGGGGGAGGAGACCCAGTACTTC. Translation: CSVALSSGLAGEETQYF.

This chain connects TRBV15 to TRBJ1-2; D perhaps matches TRBD1 (5 bases). Trimming took 3 bases from V and 6 from J, leaving 20 bases between them. The CDR3 loop spans 16 amino acids. Germline CDR1 is LNHNV and CDR2 is YYDKDF (reference sequence). This chain's CDR3 is CATSSPLEGRVNGYTF. The DNA for the CDR3 is TGTGCCACCAGCAGCCCCCTGGAGGGCAGGGTGAATGGCTACACCTTC.

V gene TRBV5-1 combines with J gene TRBJ2-1; 9 bases match TRBD2. The germline gives CDR1 SGHRS, CDR2 YFSETQ. The CDR3 is made up of 14 amino acids. V was clipped by 3 bases and J by 6 bases; unmatched bases: 4. CDR3 coding DNA: TGCGCCAGCAGCTGGGCTAGCGGGACCAATGAGCAGTTCTTC. This encodes CASSWASGTNEQFF.

This rearrangement joins TRBV2 to TRBJ2-7, with D possibly TRBD1 on 5 matching bases. Germline V CDR1 and CDR2: SNHLY, FYNNEI. Trimming shortened V by 2 bases and J by 5 bases, and 10 bases separated the two germline ends. The CDR3 runs to 13 residues. CDR3: CASSEKGYNEQYF. The CDR3 DNA follows: TGTGCCAGCAGTGAAAAGGGGTATAACGAGCAGTACTTC.

This clonotype occurred once. The J gene is TRBJ2-5, the V gene TRBV20-1; D remains ambiguous. Trimming pared 6 bases from V and 4 bases from J, leaving 21 bases between. The V gene's germline CDR1 is DFQATT and CDR2 SNEGSKA (reference sequence). This CDR3 contains 15 residues. The chain's CDR3 is CSASSSPGQGETQYF. DNA for the CDR3: TGCAGTGCCAGTAGTAGCCCCGGCCAAGGAGAGACCCAGTACTTC.